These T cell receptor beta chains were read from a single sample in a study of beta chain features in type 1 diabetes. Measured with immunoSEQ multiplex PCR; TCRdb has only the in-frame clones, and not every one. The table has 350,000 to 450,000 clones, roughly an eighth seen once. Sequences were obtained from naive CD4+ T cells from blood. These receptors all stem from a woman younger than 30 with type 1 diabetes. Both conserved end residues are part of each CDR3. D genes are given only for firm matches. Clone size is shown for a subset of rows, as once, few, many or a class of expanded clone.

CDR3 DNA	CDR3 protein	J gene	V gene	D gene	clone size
TGTGCCAGCAGTCCCGGGGCAGCGGGGACCCAGTACTTC	CASSPGAAGTQYF	TRBJ2-5	TRBV6-5	-	-
TGTGCCACCCAGACAGGGGCCAGGGACGAGCAGTACTTC	CATQTGARDEQYF	TRBJ2-7	TRBV27	TRBD1	-
TGTGCCAGCAGCATCCTTTTCACTGAAGCTTTCTTT	CASSILFTEAFF	TRBJ1-1	TRBV13	-	few
TGTGCCAGCAGTACCGGGACAGGGCCGTACAATGAGCAGTTCTTC	CASSTGTGPYNEQFF	TRBJ2-1	TRBV28	TRBD1	few
TGCGCCAGCAGCTTAGCTGGACAGGGGACGGCCGGCGAGCAGTACTTC	CASSLAGQGTAGEQYF	TRBJ2-7	TRBV5-1	TRBD1	-
TGTGCCAGCAGTCCCCCCGGGACAGGGGCCAACAATGAGCAGTTCTTC	CASSPPGTGANNEQFF	TRBJ2-1	TRBV28	TRBD1	once
TGTGCCACCAGCAGTCGACAGTTTGATCAGCCCCAGCATTTT	CATSSRQFDQPQHF	TRBJ1-5	TRBV15	-	few
TGTGCCAGCAGCCCCAAGACAGATGGCTACACCTTC	CASSPKTDGYTF	TRBJ1-2	TRBV7-2	-	-
TGCAGTGCTAGTCCCGAAGAGACCCAGTACTTC	CSASPEETQYF	TRBJ2-5	TRBV20-1	-	-
TGTGCCAGCAGTTTGGCCGGGGGGCGAACCGAGCAGTACTTC	CASSLAGGRTEQYF	TRBJ2-7	TRBV6-6	-	-
TGTGCTAGTGCCCGGGACAGGGGGCTGGACGAGCAGTACTTC	CASARDRGLDEQYF	TRBJ2-7	TRBV12-5	TRBD1	-
TGTGCCAGTAGTCCTCGATCAGGCTTGGCCAAAAACATTCAGTACTTC	CASSPRSGLAKNIQYF	TRBJ2-4	TRBV19	-	few
TGTGCCAGCAGCCCCCGGGACAAGGTTTCGATTAGCAATCAGCCCCAGCATTTT	CASSPRDKVSISNQPQHF	TRBJ1-5	TRBV27	-	few
TGTGCCAGCAGTGGACTCTCGACAGCTCGCCAAGAGACCCAGTACTTC	CASSGLSTARQETQYF	TRBJ2-5	TRBV25-1	-	-
TGCGCCACTAGATCGGGAATAGGTGAGCAGTTCTTC	CATRSGIGEQFF	TRBJ2-1	TRBV4-3	-	-
TGTGCCAGCAGTTCCGGACAGGTAGCGTCCTACGAGCAGTACTTC	CASSSGQVASYEQYF	TRBJ2-7	TRBV28	TRBD1	-
TGTGCCAGCAGCATCCGGGACAGGGGTTTATTTCGGGAAAAACTGTTTTTT	CASSIRDRGLFREKLFF	TRBJ1-4	TRBV21-1	-	-
TGTGCCAGCAGCTTAGATCCCTATCCCCAGTACTTC	CASSLDPYPQYF	TRBJ2-5	TRBV11-2	-	few
TGTGCCTGGAGCGGACTAGCGGGAAACACAGATACGCAGTATTTT	CAWSGLAGNTDTQYF	TRBJ2-3	TRBV30	TRBD2	few
TGTGCCTGGAGCGGGCAGGGGTTTAGGACTGAAGCTTTCTTT	CAWSGQGFRTEAFF	TRBJ1-1	TRBV30	-	-
TGTGCCAGCTCACCACCGTCTCTCCAAGAGACCCAGTACTTC	CASSPPSLQETQYF	TRBJ2-5	TRBV18	-	few
TGTGCCGGGACTAGCGGAGGACACAATGAGCAGTTCTTC	CAGTSGGHNEQFF	TRBJ2-1	TRBV30	TRBD2	-